This T cell receptor (beta chain) was observed in a study of blood T cell repertoires in COVID-19. Overall study context: Italy, Spain and the United States were the sources of the convalescent and acute COVID-19 samples. The analysed material was cDNA or gDNA that came from T cells, B-cell-depleted T cells, or PBMCs.

Study processing details: Cell counts per sample came from amplifying reference gene primers. Profiling relied on immunoSEQ multiplex PCR, and the TCRdb table lists in-frame clones only, not all of them. V and J calls and clone size are copied from that table; D and trimming were computed from the DNA. The sample lists tens of thousands of clones; over 60% were seen once. CDR3 length: 13 amino acids. Germline CDR1 is SGHNT and CDR2 is YYREEE (reference sequence). Losses at the gene ends were 0 bases for V and 6 bases for J; bases not matched to a gene: 0. Seattle's enrolled individuals joined amid active infection and were then monitored longitudinally.

The source is a man younger than 45 with COVID-19, enrolled during active disease. J is TRBJ2-1 and V is TRBV5-4; 7 nucleotides match TRBD2. The source material was peripheral blood. The CDR3 DNA reads TGTGCCAGCAGCTTGGTAGCGGGCAATGAGCAGTTCTTC. It specifies CASSLVAGNEQFF.